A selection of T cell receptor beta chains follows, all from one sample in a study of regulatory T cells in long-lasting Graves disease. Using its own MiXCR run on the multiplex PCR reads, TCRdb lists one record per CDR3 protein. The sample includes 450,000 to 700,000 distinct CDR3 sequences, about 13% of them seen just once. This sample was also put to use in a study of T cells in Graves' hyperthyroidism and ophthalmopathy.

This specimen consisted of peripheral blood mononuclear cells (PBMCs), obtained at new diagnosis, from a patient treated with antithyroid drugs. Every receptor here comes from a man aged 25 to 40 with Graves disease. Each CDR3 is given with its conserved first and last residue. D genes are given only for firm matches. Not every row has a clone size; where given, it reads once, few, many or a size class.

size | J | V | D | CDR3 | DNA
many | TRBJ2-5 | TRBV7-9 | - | CASSSLTETQYF | TGTGCCAGCAGCTCATTAACGGAGACCCAGTACTTC
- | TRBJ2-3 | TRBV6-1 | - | CASSALLPDTQYF | TGTGCCAGCAGTGCACTACTACCGGATACGCAGTATTTT
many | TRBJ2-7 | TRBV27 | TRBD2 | CASSLSLGGRADSYEQYF | TGTGCCAGCAGTTTATCGTTGGGCGGGAGGGCCGACTCCTACGAGCAGTACTTC
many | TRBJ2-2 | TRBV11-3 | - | CASSRSLDPTGELFF | TGTGCCAGCAGCCGGTCACTAGACCCCACCGGGGAGCTGTTTTTT
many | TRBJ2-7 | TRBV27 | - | CASTRTTGTTYEQYF | TGTGCCAGCACCAGAACGACAGGCACTACGTACGAGCAGTACTTC
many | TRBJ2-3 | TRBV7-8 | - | CASSFRFGADTQYF | TGTGCCAGCAGCTTCCGCTTCGGGGCAGATACGCAGTATTTT
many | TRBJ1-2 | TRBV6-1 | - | CASRRRDYGYTF | TGTGCCAGTCGGCGGAGAGACTATGGCTACACCTTC
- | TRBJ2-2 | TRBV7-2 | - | CASSPGTAHLGELFF | TGTGCCAGCAGCCCGGGGACTGCCCACCTCGGGGAGCTGTTTTTT
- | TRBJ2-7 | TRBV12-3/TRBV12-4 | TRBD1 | CASSLAAGGRDEQYF | TGTGCCAGCAGTTTAGCAGCAGGGGGCCGGGACGAGCAGTACTTC
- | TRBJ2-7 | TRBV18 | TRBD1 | CASSPPSRTGVSYEQYF | TGTGCCAGCTCACCACCGTCCCGGACAGGGGTCTCCTACGAGCAGTACTTC
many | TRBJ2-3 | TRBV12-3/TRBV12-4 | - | CASRSGQAIPSTQYF | TGTGCCAGCAGATCGGGACAAGCTATCCCGAGTACGCAGTATTTT
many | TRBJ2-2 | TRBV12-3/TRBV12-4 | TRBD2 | CASSLGLENTGELFF | TGTGCCAGCAGTCTCGGACTAGAAAACACCGGGGAGCTGTTTTTT
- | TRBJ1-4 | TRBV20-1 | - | CSAPDQGATNEKLFF | TGCAGTGCCCCGGACCAGGGCGCAACTAATGAAAAACTGTTTTTT
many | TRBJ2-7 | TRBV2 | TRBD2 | CASSDGLAYEQYF | TGTGCCAGCAGTGACGGACTAGCCTACGAGCAGTACTTC
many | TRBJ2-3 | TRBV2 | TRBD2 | CASNVAGEEDTQYF | TGTGCCAGCAACGTAGCGGGAGAAGAGGATACGCAGTATTTT
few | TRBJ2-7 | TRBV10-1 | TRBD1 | CASSARQGVYEQYF | TGCGCCAGCAGTGCCAGACAGGGGGTATACGAGCAGTACTTC
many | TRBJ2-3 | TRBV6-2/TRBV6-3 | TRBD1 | CASSDRGYTSTDTQYF | TGTGCCAGCAGTGACAGGGGGTACACTAGCACAGATACGCAGTATTTT
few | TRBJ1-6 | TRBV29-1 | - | CSVEDGGLHHF | TGCAGCGTTGAAGACGGTGGTCTGCACCACTTT
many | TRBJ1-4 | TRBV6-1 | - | CASTLGVTATNEKLFF | TGTGCCAGCACTCTTGGAGTAACCGCAACTAATGAAAAACTGTTTTTT
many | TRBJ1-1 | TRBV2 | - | CASSDRGDTEAFF | TGTGCCAGCAGTGACAGGGGTGATACTGAAGCTTTCTTT
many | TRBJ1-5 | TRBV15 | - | CATSSGDAGNQPQHF | TGTGCCACCAGCAGTGGGGACGCTGGCAATCAGCCCCAGCATTTT
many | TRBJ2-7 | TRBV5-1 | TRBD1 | CASSFGAGGSYEQYF | TGCGCCAGCAGCTTCGGCGCAGGGGGCTCCTACGAGCAGTACTTC
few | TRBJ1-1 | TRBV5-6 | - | CASRPWGGSNTEAFF | TGTGCCAGCAGGCCTTGGGGGGGCTCGAACACTGAAGCTTTCTTT
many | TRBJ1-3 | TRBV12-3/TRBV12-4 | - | CASSLQRSSGNTIYF | TGTGCCAGCAGTTTACAGAGGAGCTCTGGAAACACCATATATTTT
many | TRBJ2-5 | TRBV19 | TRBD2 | CASSALAGGRETQYF | TGTGCCAGTAGTGCACTAGCGGGAGGACGAGAGACCCAGTACTTC
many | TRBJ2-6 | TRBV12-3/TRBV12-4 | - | CASSRHQETSGANVLTF | TGTGCCAGCAGCCGTCATCAGGAAACCTCTGGGGCCAACGTCCTGACTTTC
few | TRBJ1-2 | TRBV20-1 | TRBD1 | CSARTGEVGGGYTF | TGCAGTGCCAGAACAGGGGAGGTGGGTGGTGGCTACACCTTC
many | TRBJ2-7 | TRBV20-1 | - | CSAPGPPLYYEQYF | TGCAGTGCTCCGGGACCCCCACTTTACTACGAGCAGTACTTC
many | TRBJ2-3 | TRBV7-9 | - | CASSLGTDTQYF | TGTGCCAGCAGCTTAGGAACAGATACGCAGTATTTT
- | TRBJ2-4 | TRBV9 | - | CASSETLAKNIQYF | TGTGCCAGCAGCGAGACCTTAGCCAAAAACATTCAGTACTTC
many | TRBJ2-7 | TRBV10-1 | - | CASSSPGSNEQYF | TGCGCCAGCAGTAGCCCGGGGTCCAACGAGCAGTACTTC
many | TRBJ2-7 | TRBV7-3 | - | CASSQGLSEQYF | TGTGCCAGCAGCCAAGGGTTGTCCGAGCAGTACTTC
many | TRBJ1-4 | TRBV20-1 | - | CSAPSQAGRMRKLFF | TGCAGTGCCCCCTCCCAGGCAGGACGAATGAGGAAACTGTTTTTT
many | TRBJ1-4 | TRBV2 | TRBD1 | CASSVTITGVGEKLFF | TGTGCCAGCAGTGTCACCATAACAGGGGTTGGTGAAAAACTGTTTTTT
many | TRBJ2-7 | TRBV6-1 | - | CASSVTGVHEQYF | TGTGCCAGCAGTGTAACAGGAGTCCACGAGCAGTACTTC
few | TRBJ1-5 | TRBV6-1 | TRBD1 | CASWDRANQPQHF | TGTGCCAGCTGGGACAGGGCTAATCAGCCCCAGCATTTT
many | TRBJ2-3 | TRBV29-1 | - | CSPYRGSTDTQYF | TGCAGCCCCTATCGGGGTAGCACAGATACGCAGTATTTT
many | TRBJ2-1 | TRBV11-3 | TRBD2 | CASSLWTSSYNEQFF | TGTGCCAGCAGCTTATGGACTAGCTCCTACAATGAGCAGTTCTTC
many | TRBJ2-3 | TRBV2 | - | CAKDTGTTDTQYF | TGTGCCAAAGATACAGGGACGACAGATACGCAGTATTTT
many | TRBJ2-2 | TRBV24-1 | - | CATSDLPERTGELFF | TGTGCCACCAGTGATTTGCCGGAGCGGACCGGGGAGCTGTTTTTT
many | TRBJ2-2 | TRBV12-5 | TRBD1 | CASGGTVNTGELFF | TGTGCTAGTGGTGGGACAGTGAACACCGGGGAGCTGTTTTTT
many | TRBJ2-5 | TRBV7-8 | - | CASSHSRQQETQYF | TGTGCCAGCAGCCACAGCCGACAGCAAGAGACCCAGTACTTC
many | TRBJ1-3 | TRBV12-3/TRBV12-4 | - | CASSLGYSGNTIYF | TGTGCCAGCAGTTTGGGGTACTCTGGAAACACCATATATTTT
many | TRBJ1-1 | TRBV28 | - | CASSLGRMNTEAFF | TGTGCCAGCAGTCTGGGGCGCATGAACACTGAAGCTTTCTTT
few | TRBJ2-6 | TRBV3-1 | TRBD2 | CASSPSGSSGANVLTF | TGTGCCAGCAGCCCCAGCGGGAGTTCTGGGGCCAACGTCCTGACTTTC
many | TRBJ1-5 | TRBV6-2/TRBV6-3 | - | CASSYLSDRNQPQHF | TGTGCCAGCAGTTACCTCTCGGATAGGAATCAGCCCCAGCATTTT
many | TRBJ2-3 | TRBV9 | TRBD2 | CASSVSGRFEDTQYF | TGTGCCAGCAGCGTTAGCGGGAGGTTCGAAGATACGCAGTATTTT
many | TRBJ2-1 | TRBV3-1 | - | CASSQARNEQFF | TGTGCCAGCAGCCAAGCAAGGAATGAGCAGTTCTTC
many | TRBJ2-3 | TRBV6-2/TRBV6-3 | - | CASSESLTQYF | TGTGCCAGCAGTGAAAGCCTTACGCAGTATTTT
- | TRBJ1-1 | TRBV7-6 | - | CASSSGLEAFF | TGTGCCAGCAGCTCAGGTCTTGAAGCTTTCTTT
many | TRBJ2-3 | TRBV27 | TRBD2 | CASSFSGRWEDTQYF | TGTGCCAGCAGTTTTAGCGGGAGGTGGGAAGATACGCAGTATTTT
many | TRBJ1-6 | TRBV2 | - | CASSGRPNSPLHF | TGTGCCAGCAGTGGACGGCCGAATTCACCCCTCCACTTT
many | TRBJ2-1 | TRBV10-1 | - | CASSESTFDEQFF | TGCGCCAGCAGTGAGTCGACCTTTGATGAGCAGTTCTTC
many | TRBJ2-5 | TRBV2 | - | CASSELAAEF | TGTGCCAGCAGTGAGTTGGCAGCCGAATTC
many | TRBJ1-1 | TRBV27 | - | CASSHDRNTEAFF | TGTGCCAGCAGCCACGACAGGAACACTGAAGCTTTCTTT